This is a list of T cell receptor beta chains from one sample in a study of post-analysis software for immune sequencing data. From the PCR reads, TCRdb called clonotypes with MiXCR, one entry per CDR3 protein. The sample shows hundreds of thousands of distinct CDR3 sequences, roughly three fifths of them seen only once. The specimen was blood. These receptors all stem from a girl aged 2-10 years with multiple sclerosis. CDR3s include the opening cysteine and the closing phenylalanine or tryptophan. D genes are given only for firm matches. For some rows the clone size is stated as once, few or many, or as a class when expanded; others skip it.

j_gene,abundance,v_gene,d_gene,CDR3aa,CDR3nt
TRBJ2-1,-,TRBV3-1,TRBD2,CASRQTSGRSEQFF,TGTGCCAGCAGACAGACTAGCGGGAGGAGTGAGCAGTTCTTC
TRBJ2-5,-,TRBV29-1,-,CSVIRTEQETQYF,TGCAGCGTGATTCGGACGGAACAAGAGACCCAGTACTTC
TRBJ2-7,few,TRBV27,-,CASSLRIASRGYEQYF,TGTGCCAGCAGTTTAAGAATAGCTAGTCGGGGCTACGAGCAGTACTTC
TRBJ2-2,few,TRBV5-8,TRBD2,CASSKRLAGELFF,TGTGCCAGCAGCAAGAGACTAGCTGGGGAGCTGTTTTTT
TRBJ2-1,-,TRBV3-1,-,CASNQGYNEQFF,TGTGCCAGCAATCAGGGCTACAATGAGCAGTTCTTC
TRBJ2-1,-,TRBV4-2,-,CASSQETGVAEQFF,TGTGCCAGCAGCCAAGAGACGGGGGTGGCTGAGCAGTTCTTC
TRBJ1-1,-,TRBV5-1,-,CASSLARGDTEAFF,TGCGCCAGCAGCTTGGCTAGGGGGGACACTGAAGCTTTCTTT
TRBJ2-3,few,TRBV5-1,-,CASSLGEEAQYF,TGCGCCAGCAGCTTGGGGGAAGAGGCGCAGTATTTT
TRBJ2-3,-,TRBV20-1,-,CSARSWADTQYF,TGCAGTGCTAGATCCTGGGCAGATACGCAGTATTTT
TRBJ2-1,-,TRBV20-1,TRBD2,CSARDPWTSGNPGNEQFF,TGCAGTGCTAGAGATCCGTGGACTAGCGGGAACCCCGGAAATGAGCAGTTCTTC
TRBJ2-3,-,TRBV6-5,TRBD2,CASSLAGAVADTQYF,TGTGCCAGCAGCCTAGCGGGAGCTGTAGCAGATACGCAGTATTTT
TRBJ2-1,-,TRBV10-2,TRBD2,CATDGGGSSYEQFF,TGCGCCACTGACGGGGGGGGCAGTAGCTATGAGCAGTTCTTC
TRBJ2-3,-,TRBV7-9,-,CANHDPSTDTQYF,TGTGCCAATCACGACCCAAGCACAGATACGCAGTATTTT
TRBJ2-1,few,TRBV20-1,-,CSAAGRGSLNEQFF,TGCAGTGCCGCGGGGAGGGGGTCCCTCAATGAGCAGTTCTTC
TRBJ2-7,-,TRBV7-9,-,CASRPGSKSSEQYF,TGTGCCAGCAGACCGGGAAGCAAGTCGTCCGAGCAGTACTTC
TRBJ2-1,once,TRBV5-6,TRBD1,CASSPQGRTYNEQFF,TGTGCCAGCAGTCCACAGGGGAGAACCTACAATGAGCAGTTCTTC
TRBJ2-5,few,TRBV6-5,TRBD2,CASSYSGSETQYF,TGTGCCAGCAGCTATAGCGGGAGCGAGACCCAGTACTTC
TRBJ2-5,-,TRBV11-2,TRBD2,CASSGYSGGFQETQYF,TGTGCCAGCAGCGGGTATAGCGGGGGCTTTCAAGAGACCCAGTACTTC
TRBJ2-7,-,TRBV7-2,-,CASSFQGPSEQYF,TGTGCCAGCAGCTTTCAGGGACCGAGCGAGCAGTACTTC
TRBJ2-1,-,TRBV12-3/TRBV12-4,-,CASSLGLAFNEQFF,TGTGCCAGCTCCCTGGGGCTAGCCTTCAATGAGCAGTTCTTC
TRBJ2-1,few,TRBV5-1,-,CASSLVGNYYNEQFF,TGCGCCAGCAGCTTGGTAGGGAACTACTACAATGAGCAGTTCTTC
TRBJ2-7,-,TRBV18,TRBD1,CASSPRDSNEQYF,TGTGCCAGCTCACCACGGGACAGCAACGAGCAGTACTTC
TRBJ2-7,-,TRBV6-6,-,CANSSDSYEQYF,TGTGCCAACAGTTCGGACAGTTACGAGCAGTACTTC
TRBJ2-7,-,TRBV5-1,TRBD1,CASSLNRDRVYEQYF,TGCGCCAGCAGCCTAAACCGGGACAGGGTCTACGAGCAGTACTTC
TRBJ1-2,-,TRBV2,TRBD1,CAIRGGAGGYTF,TGTGCCATCCGAGGGGGCGCGGGTGGCTACACCTTC
TRBJ2-3,-,TRBV20-1,-,CSARVGAGNTDTQYF,TGCAGTGCTAGAGTTGGGGCAGGGAACACAGATACGCAGTATTTT